These 3 T cell receptor beta chains came from one sample sequenced in a study of blood T cell repertoires in COVID-19. TCRdb's table, derived via immunoSEQ multiplex PCR, lists solely in-frame clones and lacks some. The sample has roughly 90,000 clones, around 85% seen once. What was sequenced was peripheral blood. Source of these receptors: a woman aged 80 or older with COVID-19, enrolled during active disease.

The chain combines TRBV18 with TRBJ2-5; 16 nucleotides match TRBD2. Germline trimming cut 3 bases from V and 2 bases from J; bases unmatched to any gene: 6. The CDR3 totals 18 residues. Germline V gives CDR1 KGHSH, CDR2 LQKENI. This CDR3 reads CASSPTGTSGGAQETQYF. For the CDR3, the DNA is TGTGCCAGCTCACCCACCGGGACTAGCGGGGGGGCTCAAGAGACCCAGTACTTC.

CDR3 loop: CASSLPGQLTGELFF. CDR3 DNA sequence: TGTGCCAGCAGCTTGCCGGGACAGCTAACCGGGGAGCTGTTTTTT. V gene TRBV5-4 combines with J gene TRBJ2-2; 7 nucleotides align to TRBD1. Germline loops: CDR1 SGHNT, CDR2 YYREEE (reference sequence). This CDR3 contains 15 residues. The J segment lost 5 bases and the V segment lost 1 base, leaving 5 bases of the junction unmatched.

V is TRBV27 and J is TRBJ1-1; D gene unclear. V was shortened by 5 bases and J by 2 bases, with 9 bases between the two germline ends. CDR1 is MNHEY, CDR2 SMNVEV, per germline (reference sequence). CDR3 length: 13 residues. CDR3 in amino acids: CASSQRINTEAFF. Written as DNA, the CDR3 is TGTGCCAGCAGTCAGAGGATAAACACTGAAGCTTTCTTT.